This T cell receptor beta chain was obtained from a study of cytomegalovirus exposure and HLA in healthy donors. CDR1 and CDR2 (germline): SGDLS, YYNGEE. With 4 bases clipped from V and 9 bases from J, the junction kept 13 bases outside the gene matches. The CDR3 is 15 residues long. For this clone: The target antigen is unknown.

The PCR ran on 60 Vbeta and 13 Jbeta primers. Profiled with immunoSEQ multiplex PCR; TCRdb holds only in-frame clones, not every one. The sample yields 150,000 to 200,000 clones, about 80% seen once. General study findings and limits: Reportedly, HLA-A and HLA-B alleles of most subjects were accurately predicted from TCR beta.

The chain recombines TRBV9 with TRBJ2-1; 7 positions match TRBD2. The source material was PBMCs. The clonotype comes from a girl aged 10 to 17 in good health and CMV-seropositive. CDR3 coding DNA: TGTGCCAGCAGCACCTCACGGACTAGTTGGGGTGAGCAGTTCTTC. Its translation: CASSTSRTSWGEQFF.